A single sample is the source of the 16 T cell receptor beta chains below, sequenced in a study of cytomegalovirus exposure and HLA in healthy donors. The study ran its PCR with 60 Vbeta and 13 Jbeta primers. Method: immunoSEQ multiplex PCR; TCRdb's copy keeps in-frame clones and lacks some. This sample has 160,000 or so clones, with more than 65% found just once. The source material was PBMCs. These receptors were obtained from a man between 45 and 60 years old in good health and CMV-seropositive.

CDR3 sequence (DNA): TGCGCCAGCAGACAGGACAGGGCCCCCTACGAGCAGTACTTC. It yields the protein CASRQDRAPYEQYF. This chain links TRBV5-1 with TRBJ2-7, with 8 bases fitting TRBD1. Germline assignment: CDR1 SGHRS and CDR2 YFSETQ. J was trimmed by 2 bases and V by 5 bases; bases with no gene match: 6. This CDR3 contains 14 residues.

CDR3 coding DNA: TGCGCCAGCAGCTTACAAGATCCAGGGGGCACTGAAGCTTTCTTT. This encodes CASSLQDPGGTEAFF. The chain has TRBV5-1 and TRBJ1-1, with 7 bases matching TRBD1. CDR3 length: 15 amino acids. Germline CDR1 reads SGHRS; CDR2 reads YFSETQ. Trimming at V came to 2 bases and at J to 4 bases, leaving 8 bases not matched to a gene.

This chain connects TRBV5-1 to TRBJ1-6; D remains unclear. CDR3 length: 15 amino acids. V lost 0 bases to trimming and J lost 2 bases, with 6 bases between them. Per the germline V gene, CDR1 is SGHRS and CDR2 is YFSETQ. DNA for the CDR3: TGCGCCAGCAGCTTGGCCAGTACCTATAATTCACCCCTCCACTTT. Translation: CASSLASTYNSPLHF.

The CDR3 region is CASSLTSGSTDTQYF. Written as DNA, the CDR3 is TGTGCCAGCAGTCTGACTAGCGGGAGCACAGATACGCAGTATTTT. The V and J genes are TRBV5-4 and TRBJ2-3; 10 bases line up with TRBD2. This CDR3 contains 15 residues. V shed 5 bases, J shed 0 bases, and the junction held 3 bases outside the gene matches. Germline values: CDR1 SGHNT, CDR2 YYREEE (reference sequence).

The V gene is TRBV2, the J gene TRBJ1-2, with 9 bases matching TRBD1. V shed 10 bases and J 0 bases; nucleotides not matched to a gene: 9. Per germline, CDR1 SNHLY and CDR2 FYNNEI. The CDR3 is made up of 15 amino acids. CDR3 bases: TGTGCCATCATAAACACAGGGGGCTCTAACTATGGCTACACCTTC. As protein: CAIINTGGSNYGYTF.

This clone was detected a few times. A junction boundary mismatches the germline segment, possibly from a read error. The CDR3 coding sequence is TGTGCTAGCAGCTCCGGACAGGGGGCTGGGAATGAGCAGTTCTTC. It codes for CASSSGQGAGNEQFF. The chain recombines TRBV7-7 with TRBJ2-1, with 11 nucleotides matching TRBD1. Germline CDR1 SSHAT, CDR2 FNYEAQ (reference sequence). The CDR3 contains 15 residues.

J is TRBJ1-2 and V is TRBV5-6; 8 nucleotides line up with TRBD1. J gave up 4 bases and V 4 bases, and 9 bases lay outside the gene matches. Germline CDR1 reads SGHDT; CDR2 reads YYEEEE. The CDR3 covers 15 residues. The CDR3 loop reads CASSLRDRPLYGYTF. The CDR3 DNA reads as TGTGCCAGCAGCCTACGGGACAGGCCTCTCTATGGCTACACCTTC. The whole variable domain, filled in from reference TRBV5-6 and TRBJ1-2, reads DAGVTQSPTHLIKTRGQQVTLRCSPKSGHDTVSWYQQALGQGPQFIFQYYEEEERQRGNFPDRFSGHQFPNYSSELNVNALLLGDSALYLCASSLRDRPLYGYTFGSGTRLTVV.

This chain joins TRBV5-1 and TRBJ2-3; D gene ambiguous. The CDR3 contains 13 residues. Per the germline V gene, CDR1 is SGHRS and CDR2 is YFSETQ. Trimming stripped 0 bases from V and 2 bases from J, with 4 bases between. The CDR3 spells CASSLAFTDTQYF. CDR3 bases: TGCGCCAGCAGCTTGGCCTTCACAGATACGCAGTATTTT. Variable domain in full (rest from reference TRBV5-1 and TRBJ2-3): KAGVTQTPRYLIKTRGQQVTLSCSPISGHRSVSWYQQTPGQGLQFLFEYFSETQRNKGNFPGRFSGRQFSNSRSEMNVSTLELGDSALYLCASSLAFTDTQYFGPGTRLTVL.

This clone was counted only a few times. The genes are TRBV6-5 and TRBJ1-1; a weak D match, TRBD1 (5 bases). In germline, CDR1 is MNHEY, CDR2 SVGAGI. This CDR3 is 15 amino acids long. V gave up 2 bases and J gave up 4 bases, with 14 bases separating them. Written as DNA, the CDR3 is TGTGCCAGCAGTTACAGTTCAGGCGGGGGCACTGAAGCTTTCTTT. Protein: CASSYSSGGGTEAFF.

The chain carries TRBV27 and TRBJ1-4, with D unclear. Germline assignment: CDR1 MNHEY and CDR2 SMNVEV (reference sequence). CDR3 length: 18 amino acids. V lost 2 bases to trimming and J lost 2 bases, with 18 bases between them. CDR3 nucleotide sequence: TGTGCCAGCAGTTTAATTTGGTCGGGATTTGGGACTAATGAAAAACTGTTTTTT. This encodes CASSLIWSGFGTNEKLFF.

This clone was seen a few times. An end of the junction does not agree with germline; a read error may underlie this. The J gene is TRBJ2-5, the V gene TRBV7-7; 9 nucleotides line up with TRBD2. Looked up from germline, CDR1 is SSHAT and CDR2 is FNYEAQ (reference sequence). The CDR3 has 14 amino acids. CDR3 amino acids: CASSPRSGGETQYF. Written as DNA, the CDR3 is TGTGCTAGCAGCCCACGTAGCGGGGGTGAGACCCAGTACTTC.

CDR3 residues: CASSPSTGTSLVQYF. The DNA for the CDR3 is TGTGCCAGCAGCCCAAGTACCGGGACTAGCTTGGTGCAGTACTTC. The chain combines TRBV7-6 with TRBJ2-7; 9 bases are shared with TRBD2. There are 15 residues in the CDR3. CDR1 and CDR2 (germline): SGHVS, FNYEAQ. The V gene end was trimmed by 5 bases and the J gene end by 9 bases; junction bases not matched to a gene: 14.

The chain uses TRBV9 and TRBJ2-3; D gene ambiguous. Between the trimmed V and J ends, which lost 0 bases and 1 base, there was a span of 6 bases. This CDR3 is built from 14 residues. The germline V gene has CDR1 SGDLS and CDR2 YYNGEE. The CDR3 loop reads CASSVAVGTDTQYF. CDR3 DNA: TGTGCCAGCAGCGTAGCGGTAGGCACAGATACGCAGTATTTT.

To note about this clone: One junction end disagrees with the germline gene, perhaps due to a read error. CDR3 sequence reads: CASSRFFPIPRGTSGDNEQFF. DNA of the CDR3: TGTGCTAGCAGCCGCTTTTTCCCCATCCCCCGAGGGACTAGCGGTGACAATGAGCAGTTCTTC. This rearrangement joins TRBV7-7 to TRBJ2-1; 11 positions agree with TRBD2. The CDR3 runs 21 residues. Germline CDR1 is SSHAT and CDR2 is FNYEAQ (reference sequence).

This chain links TRBV5-1 with TRBJ1-1; no reliable D call. Germline lookup yields CDR1 SGHRS and CDR2 YFSETQ. Trimming pared 5 bases from V and 3 bases from J, leaving 8 bases between. The CDR3 spans 12 residues. The CDR3 DNA reads TGCGCCAGCAGGGAGGTCGACACTGAAGCTTTCTTT. Protein: CASREVDTEAFF.

The chain employs TRBV7-2 and TRBJ2-2; TRBD2 matches at 10 bases. CDR1 is SGHTA and CDR2 is FQGNSA in the germline V gene. V dropped 4 bases and J dropped 1; count of bases not matched to a gene: 3. CDR3 length equals 16 residues. CDR3 sequence reads: CASSSRLAGNTGELFF. Here the CDR3 DNA reads TGTGCCAGCAGCTCGCGACTAGCGGGGAACACCGGGGAGCTGTTTTTT.